A single sample is the source of the 8 T cell receptor beta chains below, sequenced in a study of blood T cell repertoires in COVID-19. Method: immunoSEQ multiplex PCR; TCRdb's copy keeps in-frame clones and lacks some. The table includes roughly 250,000 clones, approximately 80% detected once. Input material: peripheral blood. The receptors were gathered from a woman aged 45 to 65 with acute or convalescent COVID-19.

The chain couples TRBV10-3 to TRBJ2-7, with 8 bases identical to TRBD2. With 10 bases clipped from V and 6 bases from J, the junction kept 17 bases outside the gene matches. This CDR3 is built from 15 residues. The germline V gene has CDR1 ENHRY and CDR2 SYGVKD. The CDR3 DNA reads TGTGCCAGCAAATACCCGGGAGGGGATAGGGGCGAGCAGTACTTC. It codes for CASKYPGGDRGEQYF.

V usage is TRBV3-1 (or the pseudogene TRBV3-2) and J usage is TRBJ2-1; 10 bases fit TRBD2. This CDR3 comprises 18 residues. V dropped 7 bases and J dropped 2; count of bases not matched to a gene: 14. CDR1 is LGHDT, CDR2 YNNKEL, per germline (reference sequence). The CDR3 sequence: CASTPGDSGRSPYNEQFF. DNA for the CDR3: TGTGCCAGCACACCGGGGGATAGCGGGAGGTCGCCCTACAATGAGCAGTTCTTC.

This clone was observed a single time. The chain carries TRBV28 and TRBJ1-1; 8 nucleotides agree with TRBD1. V was pared by 3 bases and J by 0 bases, with 3 bases of the junction left unmatched. The CDR3 extends over 15 amino acids. Germline V gene sequence: CDR1 MDHEN, CDR2 SYDVKM. For the CDR3, the DNA is TGTGCCAGCAGTTTGGGACAGGCCATGAACACTGAAGCTTTCTTT. Its protein is CASSLGQAMNTEAFF.

This clone was observed once. The chain joins TRBV6-1 to TRBJ2-2; 7 nucleotides agree with TRBD1. V lost 2 bases and J lost 6; bases outside the gene matches: 6. The length of the CDR3 is 15 residues. Germline values: CDR1 MNHNS, CDR2 SASEGT. Here the CDR3 reads CASSERGLGAGELFF. CDR3 DNA sequence: TGTGCCAGCAGTGAAAGGGGGCTAGGGGCCGGGGAGCTGTTTTTT.

This chain uses TRBV25-1 with TRBJ2-7; 7 positions match TRBD1. Unmatched junction bases numbered 10, after V lost 5 bases and J lost 0 bases. The CDR3 consists of 16 residues. CDR1 is MGHDK and CDR2 is SYGVNS in the germline V gene. This CDR3 reads CASSHNQGVSSYEQYF. The CDR3 DNA reads TGTGCCAGCAGTCATAACCAGGGGGTTAGCTCCTACGAGCAGTACTTC.

This clone was detected only a few times. The chain carries TRBV7-6 and TRBJ1-1; D might be TRBD1 (6 bases). V gave up 5 bases and J gave up 4 bases, with 17 bases separating them. Germline assignment: CDR1 SGHVS and CDR2 FNYEAQ. The CDR3 is 15 residues long. CDR3 bases: TGTGCCAGCAGCCCCCGAACGGGGGGGCGCACTGAAGCTTTCTTT. The encoded protein is CASSPRTGGRTEAFF.

This chain uses TRBV28 with TRBJ2-1; 7 bases agree with TRBD2. Germline V gene lookup returns CDR1 MDHEN and CDR2 SYDVKM. Germline trimming cut 5 bases from V and 6 bases from J; bases unmatched to any gene: 7. The CDR3 has 14 amino acids. The CDR3 loop reads CASSHRASGNEQFF. In DNA, the CDR3 is TGTGCCAGCAGTCATCGGGCTAGCGGCAATGAGCAGTTCTTC.

The J gene is TRBJ1-3, the V gene TRBV7-2; 10 bases align to TRBD1. The CDR3 length is 16 residues. Germline loops: CDR1 SGHTA, CDR2 FQGNSA. After removal of 5 bases from V and 4 bases from J, the junction contained 8 bases not matched to a gene. CDR3 sequence reads: CASSAGGTGAGNTIYF. CDR3 DNA: TGTGCCAGCAGCGCAGGCGGGACAGGGGCAGGAAACACCATATATTTT.